This T cell receptor (beta chain) emerged from a study of blood T cell repertoires in COVID-19. Here immunoSEQ multiplex PCR was the method, and the copy in TCRdb shows in-frame clones only, minus some. The table lists 300,000 to 500,000 clones, around 87% of them singletons. Trimming removed 1 base at V and 5 bases at J, with 8 bases between. This CDR3 contains 13 residues. Germline V CDR1 and CDR2: LNHDA, SQIVND (reference sequence). As for this clone: At the DNA level, this CDR3 is encoded by other sequences in the same sample as well.

The study assigned cohorts using participant-reported clinical history. Sequencing was carried out using PBMCs or T cells enriched from blood (not recorded which). This chain links TRBV19 with TRBJ2-5, with TRBD1 as a possible D gene (5 bases). The receptor's source is a woman aged 25 to 39 with acute COVID-19. CDR3 nucleotide sequence: TGTGCCAGTAGTATAGCAGGGTTGGAGACCCAGTACTTC. Protein sequence: CASSIAGLETQYF.